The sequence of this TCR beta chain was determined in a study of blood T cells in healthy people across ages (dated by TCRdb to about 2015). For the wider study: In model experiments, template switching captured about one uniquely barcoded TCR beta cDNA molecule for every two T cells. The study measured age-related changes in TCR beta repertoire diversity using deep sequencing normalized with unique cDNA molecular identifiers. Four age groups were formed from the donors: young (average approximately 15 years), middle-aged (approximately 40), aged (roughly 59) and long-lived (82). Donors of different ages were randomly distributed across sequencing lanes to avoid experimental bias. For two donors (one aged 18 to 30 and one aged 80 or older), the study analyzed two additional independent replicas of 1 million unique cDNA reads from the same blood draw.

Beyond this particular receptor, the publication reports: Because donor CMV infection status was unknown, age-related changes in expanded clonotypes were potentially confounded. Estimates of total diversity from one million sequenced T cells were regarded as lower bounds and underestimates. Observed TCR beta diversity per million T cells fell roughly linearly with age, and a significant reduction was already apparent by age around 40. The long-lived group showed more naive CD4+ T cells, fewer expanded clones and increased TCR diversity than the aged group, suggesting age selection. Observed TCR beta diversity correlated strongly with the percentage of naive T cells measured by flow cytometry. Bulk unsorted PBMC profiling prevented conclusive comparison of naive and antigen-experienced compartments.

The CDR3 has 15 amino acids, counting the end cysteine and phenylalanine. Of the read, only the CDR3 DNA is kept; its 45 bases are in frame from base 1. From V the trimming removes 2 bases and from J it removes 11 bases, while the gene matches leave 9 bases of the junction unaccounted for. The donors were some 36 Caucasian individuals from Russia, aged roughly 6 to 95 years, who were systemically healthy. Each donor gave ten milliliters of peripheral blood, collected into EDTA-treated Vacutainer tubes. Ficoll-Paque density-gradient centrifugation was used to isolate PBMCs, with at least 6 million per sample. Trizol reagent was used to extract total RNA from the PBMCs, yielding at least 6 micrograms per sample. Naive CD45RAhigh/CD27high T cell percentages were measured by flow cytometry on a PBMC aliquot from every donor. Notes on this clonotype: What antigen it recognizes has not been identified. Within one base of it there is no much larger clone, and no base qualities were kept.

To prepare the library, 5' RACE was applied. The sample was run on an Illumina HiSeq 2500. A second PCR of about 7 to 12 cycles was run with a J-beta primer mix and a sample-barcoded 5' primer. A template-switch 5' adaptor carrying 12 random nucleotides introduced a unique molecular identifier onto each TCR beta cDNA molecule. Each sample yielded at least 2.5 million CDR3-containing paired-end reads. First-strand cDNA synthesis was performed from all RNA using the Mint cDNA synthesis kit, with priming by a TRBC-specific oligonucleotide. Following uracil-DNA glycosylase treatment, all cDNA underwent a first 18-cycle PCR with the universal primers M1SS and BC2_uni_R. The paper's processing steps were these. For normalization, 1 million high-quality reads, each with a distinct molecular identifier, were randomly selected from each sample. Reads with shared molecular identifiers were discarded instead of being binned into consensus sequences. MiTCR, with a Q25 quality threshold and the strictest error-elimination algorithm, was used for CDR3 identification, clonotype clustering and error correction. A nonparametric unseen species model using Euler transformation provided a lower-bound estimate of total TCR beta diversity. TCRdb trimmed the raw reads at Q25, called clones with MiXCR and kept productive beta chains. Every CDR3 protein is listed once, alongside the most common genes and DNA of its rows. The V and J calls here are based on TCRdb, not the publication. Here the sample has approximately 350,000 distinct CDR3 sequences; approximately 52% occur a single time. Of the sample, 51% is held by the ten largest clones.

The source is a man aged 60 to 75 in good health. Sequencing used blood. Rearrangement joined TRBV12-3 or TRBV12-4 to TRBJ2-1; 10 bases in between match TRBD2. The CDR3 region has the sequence CASSLRLAGAGKQFF. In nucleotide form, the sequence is TGTGCCAGCAGTTTACGTCTAGCGGGGGCGGGTAAGCAGTTCTTC.